This T cell receptor (beta chain) was found in a study of OX40 agonist ivuxolimab in advanced cancers. V was clipped by 5 bases and J by 4 bases, with 16 bases between them. Germline CDR1 reads LNHNV; CDR2 reads YYDKDF (reference sequence). The CDR3 runs to 15 residues. This table comes from immunoSEQ multiplex PCR, and its TCRdb copy is limited to in-frame clones, with some not included. The sample lists 74,000 or so clones; approximately 88% were seen once. The chain employs TRBV15 and TRBJ2-3; tentative D call: TRBD1 (6 bases). This sample comprised CD4+ or CD8+ T cells sorted from blood, obtained in a trial of the OX40 agonist ivuxolimab. The receptor was derived from an adult with an advanced solid tumor such as melanoma, head and neck, liver or kidney cancer. CDR3 protein: CATSANRVSADTQYF. CDR3 nucleotides: TGTGCCACCAGCGCAAACAGGGTTTCCGCAGATACGCAGTATTTT.